A selection of T cell receptor beta chains follows, all from one sample in a study of blood T cell repertoires in COVID-19. The table came from immunoSEQ multiplex PCR; TCRdb's copy has only in-frame clones and leaves some out. The sample records 150,000 to 170,000 clones, under 95% being singletons. The sequenced sample was peripheral blood. These receptors were obtained from a man aged 45 to 65 with acute or convalescent COVID-19. Each CDR3 is given with its conserved first and last residue. A D gene is named only where the DNA matches it firmly. Size values are once, few and many counts, or a class for expanded clones, and some rows have none.

TRBJ1-2,TRBV7-9,14,NA,NA,TGTGCCAGCAGCTTAGCGGGTCAGGGTCAGAGCTACACCTTC,CASSLAGQGQSYTF
TRBJ1-2,TRBV3-1/TRBV3-2,15,NA,NA,TGTGCCAGCAGCCAATTTGGAGGTCTTAGTTCGGGCTACACCTTC,CASSQFGGLSSGYTF
TRBJ2-2,TRBV5-1,13,NA,TRBD2,TGCGCCAGCAGCTCACGGGGGGCCGGGGAGCTGTTTTTT,CASSSRGAGELFF
TRBJ2-3,TRBV5-1,15,NA,TRBD2,TGCGCCACCAGACTAGCGGGGGTCAGCACAGATACGCAGTATTTT,CATRLAGVSTDTQYF
TRBJ2-1,TRBV5-5,14,NA,NA,TGTGCCAGCAGCGCGGACTATTTAGGGCGTGAGCAGTTCTTC,CASSADYLGREQFF
TRBJ2-5,TRBV19,14,once,NA,TGTGCCAGTAGTATATTTCGGGGGCAAGAGACCCAGTACTTC,CASSIFRGQETQYF
TRBJ1-6,TRBV4-1,14,NA,TRBD1,TGCGCCAGCAGCCAGACAGGGAGCGCGCCACCCCTCCACTTT,CASSQTGSAPPLHF
TRBJ2-6,TRBV2,16,NA,NA,TGTGCCAGCAGTAAAGACCGAGGGTCCGGGGCCAACGTCCTGACTTTC,CASSKDRGSGANVLTF
TRBJ2-3,TRBV7-2,15,NA,TRBD1,TGTGCCAGCAGGGGACAGGGGGCGCCCACAGATACGCAGTATTTT,CASRGQGAPTDTQYF
TRBJ2-3,TRBV28,12,NA,NA,TGTGCCAGCAGTTTGTTAATAGATACGCAGTATTTT,CASSLLIDTQYF
TRBJ1-6,TRBV5-6,13,once,NA,TGTGCCAGCAGCTTCGGCAGGGGCTCACCCCTCCACTTT,CASSFGRGSPLHF
TRBJ1-1,TRBV30,12,once,NA,TGTGCCTGGGAAAGTGCGGGGGGCCGAGCTTTCTTT,CAWESAGGRAFF
TRBJ2-5,TRBV5-1,15,NA,NA,TGCGCCAGCAGCTGGCTCGGGTTGATCCAAGAGACCCAGTACTTC,CASSWLGLIQETQYF
TRBJ1-1,TRBV25-1,15,NA,TRBD1,TGTGCCAGCAGTGATCCTGGACAGGGTGACACTGAAGCTTTCTTT,CASSDPGQGDTEAFF
TRBJ2-2,TRBV7-2,18,once,NA,TGTGCCAGCAGCTCAGCGGTCGTGAGGGACTCGAACACCGGGGAGCTGTTTTTT,CASSSAVVRDSNTGELFF
TRBJ2-5,TRBV7-2,16,NA,TRBD1,TGTGCCAGCAGCTTAGGGGCAGGGGGCAGAATGGAGACCCAGTACTTC,CASSLGAGGRMETQYF
TRBJ2-1,TRBV27,17,NA,TRBD2,TGTGCCAGCAGTTATAACCTAGCGGGGAGCTCCTACAATGAGCAGTTCTTC,CASSYNLAGSSYNEQFF
TRBJ2-7,TRBV9,14,NA,NA,TGTGCCAGCAGCGTAGCCGCGGATCCGTACGAGCAGTACTTC,CASSVAADPYEQYF
TRBJ2-7,TRBV7-2,15,NA,TRBD2,TGTGCCAGCAGCTCAGGACTAGCGGGGGTCTCCGAGCAGTACTTC,CASSSGLAGVSEQYF
TRBJ1-5,TRBV7-9,13,NA,NA,TGTGCCAGCAGTTTTACTGGGGAGCAGCCCCAGCATTTT,CASSFTGEQPQHF
TRBJ1-3,TRBV30,14,NA,NA,TGTGCCTGGCTCGCATGGACTTCTGGAAACACCATATATTTT,CAWLAWTSGNTIYF
TRBJ1-1,TRBV28,12,NA,TRBD1,TGTGCCAGCAATACAGGGGGCGGGGAAGCTTTCTTT,CASNTGGGEAFF
TRBJ1-1,TRBV9,15,NA,TRBD1,TGTGCCAGCAGCCCCAAGGACAGGGAAGACACTGAAGCTTTCTTT,CASSPKDREDTEAFF
TRBJ1-5,TRBV24-1,15,NA,NA,TGTGCCACCCCGCGACCCAGGGGTAGAAATCAGCCCCAGCATTTT,CATPRPRGRNQPQHF
TRBJ2-5,TRBV11-2,12,NA,NA,TGTGCCAGCAGCCATGGCTGGGAGACCCAGTACTTC,CASSHGWETQYF
TRBJ1-3,TRBV4-3,15,NA,NA,TGCGCCAGCAGCCAAGGGACAGCCGCTGGAAACACCATATATTTT,CASSQGTAAGNTIYF
TRBJ2-3,TRBV9,16,NA,TRBD2,TGTGCCAGCAGCGGTGGGAGGGGCCGCAGCACAGATACGCAGTATTTT,CASSGGRGRSTDTQYF
TRBJ2-1,TRBV5-1,14,NA,TRBD2,TGCGCCAGCAGCTGGGGACTAGCAGTTAATGAGCAGTTCTTC,CASSWGLAVNEQFF
TRBJ2-2,TRBV5-6,16,NA,TRBD1,TGTGCCAGCAGCTTGATGGACAGGTTCAACACCGGGGAGCTGTTTTTT,CASSLMDRFNTGELFF
TRBJ1-3,TRBV11-2,14,NA,NA,TGTGCCAGCAGCTTTCCAGGGACTGGAAACACCATATATTTT,CASSFPGTGNTIYF
TRBJ2-5,TRBV9,16,once,TRBD2,TGTGCCAGCAGCGTGAGCGGGATGGCTTCCCAAGAGACCCAGTACTTC,CASSVSGMASQETQYF
TRBJ2-7,TRBV5-5,16,once,TRBD2,TGTGCCAGCAGCTCCCCGGGACTATCTAGGACCTACGAGCAGTACTTC,CASSSPGLSRTYEQYF
TRBJ2-5,TRBV30,13,NA,NA,TGTGCCTGGAGAGCAGGGGCGGGTGAGACCCAGTACTTC,CAWRAGAGETQYF
TRBJ2-2,TRBV6-2/TRBV6-3,19,NA,TRBD2,TGTGCCAGCAGTTACGTGAGACTAGCCCCTAAGATCCAGCCCGGGGAGCTGTTTTTT,CASSYVRLAPKIQPGELFF
TRBJ2-5,TRBV7-3,13,NA,NA,TGTGCCAGCAGCTTAAACAGGGTGGAGACCCAGTACTTC,CASSLNRVETQYF
TRBJ1-6,TRBV6-5,15,NA,NA,TGTGCCAGCAGTTACGACAGCTCCTATAATTCACCCCTCCACTTT,CASSYDSSYNSPLHF
TRBJ1-5,TRBV19,16,NA,TRBD1,TGTGCCAGTGAAACCCCCGGGACAGGGAGCCATCAGCCCCAGCATTTT,CASETPGTGSHQPQHF
TRBJ2-7,TRBV4-2,16,NA,TRBD2,TGTGCCAGCAGCCAACCGGGACTAGCGGGAGTAGGCGAGCAGTACTTC,CASSQPGLAGVGEQYF
TRBJ1-1,TRBV11-2,16,NA,TRBD1,TGTGCCAGCAGCCCAGGGACAGTAGGGGTGAACACTGAAGCTTTCTTT,CASSPGTVGVNTEAFF
TRBJ2-5,TRBV5-1,15,NA,TRBD2,TGCGCCAGCAGCTTGCTAGTAGCGGGCCAAGAGACCCAGTACTTC,CASSLLVAGQETQYF
TRBJ2-7,TRBV3-1/TRBV3-2,16,NA,TRBD2,TGTGCCAGCAGCCAAGGGGCTAGCGGGGGTCTCTACGAGCAGTACTTC,CASSQGASGGLYEQYF
TRBJ1-3,TRBV4-1,15,NA,TRBD1,TGCGCCAGCAGCCAATTAGGACAGGGAGGAAACACCATATATTTT,CASSQLGQGGNTIYF
TRBJ2-2,TRBV7-8,12,NA,NA,TGTGCCAGCACAGGTCTCACCGGGGAGCTGTTTTTT,CASTGLTGELFF
TRBJ1-2,TRBV28,18,NA,NA,TGTGCCAGCAGTTTAGATGGCGCGGGGGGCGTCGGAGGCTATGGCTACACCTTC,CASSLDGAGGVGGYGYTF
TRBJ1-1,TRBV5-8,15,NA,NA,TGTGCCAGCAGCTTTATTTCGGCAGGGAGGACTGAAGCTTTCTTT,CASSFISAGRTEAFF
TRBJ1-1,TRBV7-2,13,NA,NA,TGTGCCAGCAGCTTAGACCCGGGGACACAAGCTTTCTTT,CASSLDPGTQAFF
TRBJ2-1,TRBV3-1/TRBV3-2,18,NA,TRBD2,TGTGCCAGCAGCCGATGGACTAGCGGGATCTACTCCTACAATGAGCAGTTCTTC,CASSRWTSGIYSYNEQFF